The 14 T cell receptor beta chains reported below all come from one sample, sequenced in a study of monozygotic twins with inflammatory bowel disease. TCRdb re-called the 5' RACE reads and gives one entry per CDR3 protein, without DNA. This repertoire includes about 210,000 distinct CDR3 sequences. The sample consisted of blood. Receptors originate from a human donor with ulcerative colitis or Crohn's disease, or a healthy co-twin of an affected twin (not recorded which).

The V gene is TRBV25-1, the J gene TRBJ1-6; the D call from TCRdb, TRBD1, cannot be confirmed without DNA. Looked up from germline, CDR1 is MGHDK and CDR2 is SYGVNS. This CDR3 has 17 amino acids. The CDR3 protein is CASSDSFQQGRNSPLHF.

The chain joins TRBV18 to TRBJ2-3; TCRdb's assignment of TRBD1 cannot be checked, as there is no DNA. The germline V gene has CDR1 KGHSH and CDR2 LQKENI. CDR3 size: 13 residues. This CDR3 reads CASSPSGTDTQYF.

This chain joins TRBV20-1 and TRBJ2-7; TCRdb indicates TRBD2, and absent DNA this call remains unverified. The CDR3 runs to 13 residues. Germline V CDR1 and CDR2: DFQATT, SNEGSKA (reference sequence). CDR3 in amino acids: CSALARITYEQYF.

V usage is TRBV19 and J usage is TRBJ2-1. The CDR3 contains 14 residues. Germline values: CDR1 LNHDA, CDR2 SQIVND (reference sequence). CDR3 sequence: CASSIGRSNNEQFF. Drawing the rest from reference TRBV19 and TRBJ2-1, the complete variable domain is DGGITQSPKYLFRKEGQNVTLSCEQNLNHDAMYWYRQDPGQGLRLIYYSQIVNDFQKGDIAEGYSVSREKKESFPLTVTSAQKNPTAFYLCASSIGRSNNEQFFGPGTRLTVL.

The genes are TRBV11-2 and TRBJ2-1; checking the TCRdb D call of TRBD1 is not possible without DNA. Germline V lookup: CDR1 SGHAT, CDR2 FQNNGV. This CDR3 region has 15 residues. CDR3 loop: CASSLGQGHYNEQFF. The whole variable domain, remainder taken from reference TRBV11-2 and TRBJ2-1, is EAGVAQSPRYKIIEKRQSVAFWCNPISGHATLYWYQQILGQGPKLLIQFQNNGVVDDSQLPKDRFSAERLKGVDSTLKIQPAKLEDSAVYLCASSLGQGHYNEQFFGPGTRLTVL.

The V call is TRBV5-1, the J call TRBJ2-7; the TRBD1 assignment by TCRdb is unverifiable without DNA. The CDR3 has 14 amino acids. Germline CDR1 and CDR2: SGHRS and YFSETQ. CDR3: CASSSGGQGYEQYF.

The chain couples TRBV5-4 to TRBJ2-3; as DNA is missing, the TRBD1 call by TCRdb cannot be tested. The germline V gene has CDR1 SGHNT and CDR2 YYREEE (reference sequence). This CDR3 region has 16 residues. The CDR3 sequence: CASSPGPSGPEDTQYF.

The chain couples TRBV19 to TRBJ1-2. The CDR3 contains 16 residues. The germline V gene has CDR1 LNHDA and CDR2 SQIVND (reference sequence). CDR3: CASSTPGQPGLYGYTF.

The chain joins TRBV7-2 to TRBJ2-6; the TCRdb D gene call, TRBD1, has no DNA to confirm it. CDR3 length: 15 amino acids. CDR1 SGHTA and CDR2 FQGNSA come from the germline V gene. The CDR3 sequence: CASSPRTGGANVLTF. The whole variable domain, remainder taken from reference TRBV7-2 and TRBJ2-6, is GAGVSQSPSNKVTEKGKDVELRCDPISGHTALYWYRQSLGQGLEFLIYFQGNSAPDKSGLPSDRFSAERTGGSVSTLTIQRTQQEDSAVYLCASSPRTGGANVLTFGAGSRLTVL.

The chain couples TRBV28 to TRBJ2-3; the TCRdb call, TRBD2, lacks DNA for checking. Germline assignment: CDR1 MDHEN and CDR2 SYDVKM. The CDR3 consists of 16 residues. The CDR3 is CASTAATSGPTVTQYF.

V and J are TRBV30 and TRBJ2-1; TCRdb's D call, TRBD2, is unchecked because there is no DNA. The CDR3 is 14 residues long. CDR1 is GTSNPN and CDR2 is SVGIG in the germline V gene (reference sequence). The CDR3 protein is CAWSRGGTSYEQFF.

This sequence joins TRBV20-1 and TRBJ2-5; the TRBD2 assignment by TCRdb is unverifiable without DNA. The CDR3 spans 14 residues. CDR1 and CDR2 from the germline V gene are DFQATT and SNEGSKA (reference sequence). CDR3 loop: CSAPSGAYQETQYF.

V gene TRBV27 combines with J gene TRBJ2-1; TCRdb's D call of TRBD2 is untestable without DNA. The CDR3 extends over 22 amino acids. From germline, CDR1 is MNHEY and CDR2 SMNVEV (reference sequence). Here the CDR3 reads CASSSSVSGLAGGNPSYNEQFF.

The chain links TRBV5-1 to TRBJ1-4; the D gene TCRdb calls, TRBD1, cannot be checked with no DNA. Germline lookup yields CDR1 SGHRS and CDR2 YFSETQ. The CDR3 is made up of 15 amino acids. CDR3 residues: CVSSSGGLTNEKLFF. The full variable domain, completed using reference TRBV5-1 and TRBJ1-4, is KAGVTQTPRYLIKTRGQQVTLSCSPISGHRSVSWYQQTPGQGLQFLFEYFSETQRNKGNFPGRFSGRQFSNSRSEMNVSTLELGDSALYLCVSSSGGLTNEKLFFGSGTQLSVL.